The 10 T cell receptor beta chains reported below all come from one sample, sequenced in a study of chemoradiotherapy in HPV16-positive cancers. Produced via immunoSEQ multiplex PCR; TCRdb's table is partial and in-frame only. The table includes 20,000 to 25,000 clones, 73% detected once. The specimen was taken from a patient who underwent chemoradiotherapy. These receptors came from a human donor with HPV-associated anogenital cancer.

The chain is built from TRBV7-9 and TRBJ2-7; 8 bases are shared with TRBD1. The germline V gene encodes CDR1 SEHNR and CDR2 FQNEAQ (reference sequence). The CDR3 is 14 residues long. V was clipped by 5 bases and J by 3 bases; unmatched bases: 6. Here the CDR3 DNA reads TGTGCCAGCAGCAGGGACAGGTCTTACTACGAGCAGTACTTC. This encodes CASSRDRSYYEQYF.

This clone has more than one count but fewer than ten. The chain employs TRBV2 and TRBJ1-4; no clear D gene. Trimming shortened V by 5 bases and J by 16 bases, and 17 bases separated the two germline ends. The CDR3 contains 12 residues. Germline V gives CDR1 SNHLY, CDR2 FYNNEI. CDR3 coding DNA: TGTGCCAGCAGTTTCAACCGGGAGTCATCGTTTTTT. Its protein is CASSFNRESSFF.

The chain carries TRBV7-9 and TRBJ1-1; D uncertain. CDR3 length equals 13 residues. CDR1 and CDR2 (germline): SEHNR, FQNEAQ (reference sequence). V shed 5 bases and J shed 2 bases, with 9 bases lying between them. The CDR3 coding sequence is TGTGCCAGCAGCCGTTCCAGAAACACTGAAGCTTTCTTT. Its protein product is CASSRSRNTEAFF.

CDR3 coding DNA: TGCAGTGCCCCAGTGTCTGGCGAGCAGTACTTC. Protein product: CSAPVSGEQYF. This chain uses TRBV20-1 with TRBJ2-7; D is uncertain. Between the trimmed V and J ends, which lost 6 bases and 6 bases, there was a span of 12 bases. Germline V gene sequence: CDR1 DFQATT, CDR2 SNEGSKA (reference sequence). This CDR3 contains 11 residues.

The CDR3 sequence: CASSLRDGLNTGELFF. The CDR3, as DNA: TGTGCCAGCAGCTTAAGGGACGGACTGAACACCGGGGAGCTGTTTTTT. The genes are TRBV11-2 and TRBJ2-2; D may correspond to TRBD1 or TRBD2 (5 bases each). V lost 2 bases and J lost 1, with 11 bases in between. The CDR3 has 16 amino acids. Germline CDR1 reads SGHAT; CDR2 reads FQNNGV.

Here the CDR3 reads CASSLDSTYGYTF. The CDR3 DNA is TGTGCCAGCAGCTTAGACAGTACTTATGGCTACACCTTC. V is TRBV5-4 and J is TRBJ1-2; D might be TRBD1 (5 bases). Trimming pared 2 bases from V and 5 bases from J, leaving 10 bases between. The CDR3 covers 13 residues. Looked up from germline, CDR1 is SGHNT and CDR2 is YYREEE (reference sequence).

The CDR3 sequence is CASSDPRSSSEQFF. CDR3 bases: TGTGCCAGCTCCGATCCCAGGTCATCGAGTGAGCAGTTCTTC. This chain uses TRBV18 with TRBJ2-1; no clear D gene. The CDR3 totals 14 residues. The ends were cut back, 6 bases at V and 9 bases at J, with 18 bases in the middle. Germline CDR1 KGHSH, CDR2 LQKENI.

The chain uses TRBV11-3 and TRBJ2-1; 7 bases agree with TRBD2. The CDR3 is 13 amino acids. Germline V gene sequence: CDR1 SGHNT, CDR2 YENEEA. Losses at the gene ends were 5 bases for V and 4 bases for J; bases not matched to a gene: 2. The CDR3 here is CASSGGGYNEQFF. As DNA, the CDR3 is TGTGCCAGCAGCGGGGGGGGATACAATGAGCAGTTCTTC. Filled out from reference TRBV11-3 and TRBJ2-1, the complete variable domain reads EAGVVQSPRYKIIEKKQPVAFWCNPISGHNTLYWYLQNLGQGPELLIRYENEEAVDDSQLPKDRFSAERLKGVDSTLKIQPAELGDSAVYLCASSGGGYNEQFFGPGTRLTVL.

The J gene is TRBJ2-5, the V gene TRBV15; TRBD1 aligns across 7 bases. Germline V gives CDR1 LNHNV, CDR2 YYDKDF (reference sequence). Germline trimming cut 3 bases from V and 6 bases from J; bases unmatched to any gene: 4. The CDR3 runs to 13 residues. The chain's CDR3 is CATSSQRGQTQYF. The CDR3 nucleotides read TGTGCCACCAGCAGCCAAAGGGGGCAGACCCAGTACTTC.

This chain joins TRBV18 and TRBJ1-4; unclear D gene. V was cut by 3 bases and J by 2 bases, with 7 bases left in between. This CDR3 region has 14 residues. Germline values: CDR1 KGHSH, CDR2 LQKENI. The CDR3, as DNA: TGTGCCAGCTCACCGGGGAAGACTAATGAAAAACTGTTTTTT. Translation gives CASSPGKTNEKLFF.